The 22 T cell receptor beta chains reported below all come from one sample, sequenced in a study of shared clonotypes between healthy human individuals. The naive CD8 population came from CD45RO-negative cells selected for CCR7, without terminally differentiated effector memory CD45RA+ cells. Data came from immunoSEQ multiplex PCR; TCRdb stores just in-frame clones and leaves some out. The sample holds hundreds of thousands of clones, roughly 96% seen once. Sequencing was carried out using naive CD8+ T cells sorted from blood. Source of these receptors: a woman in her 30s in good health.

The rearrangement joins TRBV18 to TRBJ2-5; a weak D match, TRBD1 (6 bases). This CDR3 comprises 15 residues. V was trimmed by 4 bases and J by 2 bases, leaving 14 bases between them. CDR1 is KGHSH and CDR2 is LQKENI in the germline V gene. CDR3 sequence reads: CASSLKDSIQETQYF. The CDR3, as DNA: TGTGCCAGCTCACTAAAGGACAGCATACAAGAGACCCAGTACTTC.

This clone came up once. The V call is TRBV9, the J call TRBJ2-7; D is possibly TRBD1 (6 bases). The length of the CDR3 is 14 residues. CDR1 SGDLS and CDR2 YYNGEE come from the germline V gene. Between the trimmed V and J ends, which lost 3 bases and 1 base, there was a span of 11 bases. CDR3 protein: CASSARGGSYEQYF. The CDR3 DNA reads TGTGCCAGCAGCGCGAGAGGGGGTTCCTACGAGCAGTACTTC.

The gene calls are TRBV28 and TRBJ1-5; D not certain. The CDR3 runs to 15 residues. The V gene's germline CDR1 is MDHEN and CDR2 SYDVKM. Trimming removed 4 bases from V and 1 base from J, with 11 bases in between. The CDR3 region is CASSSLDVSNQPQHF. CDR3 nucleotides: TGTGCCAGCAGTTCGCTAGACGTAAGCAATCAGCCCCAGCATTTT.

In the case of this clone: Other DNA sequences in the sample encode the same CDR3. The chain employs TRBV9 and TRBJ2-1; 10 positions match TRBD2. Trimming at V came to 2 bases and at J to 4 bases, leaving 3 bases not matched to a gene. The germline CDR1 and CDR2 sequences are SGDLS and YYNGEE. The CDR3 is made up of 15 amino acids. CDR3 amino acids: CASSVGLAEYNEQFF. CDR3 in DNA: TGTGCCAGCAGCGTCGGACTAGCGGAATACAATGAGCAGTTCTTC. The full variable domain, rest sourced from reference TRBV9 and TRBJ2-1, is DSGVTQTPKHLITATGQRVTLRCSPRSGDLSVYWYQQSLDQGLQFLIQYYNGEERAKGNILERFSAQQFPDLHSELNLSSLELGDSALYFCASSVGLAEYNEQFFGPGTRLTVL.

The genes are TRBV6-5 and TRBJ1-3; D unclear. The V end was cut by 10 bases, the J end by 0 bases, with 10 bases between. CDR1 and CDR2 (germline): MNHEY, SVGAGI. The CDR3 loop spans 13 amino acids. CDR3 residues: CATRESSGNTIYF. CDR3 coding DNA: TGTGCCACCCGGGAAAGCTCTGGAAACACCATATATTTT.

V and J are TRBV7-6 and TRBJ2-7; D may be TRBD1 (6 bases). CDR3 length: 13 residues. The V end lost 5 bases, the J end lost 7 bases, and 15 bases lay between the germline ends. Germline values: CDR1 SGHVS, CDR2 FNYEAQ. CDR3 bases: TGTGCCAGCAGCCTCCAGGACAGAAAAGAGCAGTACTTC. Translating it yields CASSLQDRKEQYF.

Remarks on this clone: The sample carries other DNA sequences with the same CDR3. This chain uses TRBV5-4 with TRBJ1-1, with 8 bases lining up with TRBD1. Germline values: CDR1 SGHNT, CDR2 YYREEE (reference sequence). CDR3 length: 14 residues. The ends lost 2 bases at V and 2 bases at J; junction bases unmatched: 2. CDR3 sequence: CASSFTGGNTEAFF. DNA of the CDR3: TGTGCCAGCAGCTTCACAGGGGGAAACACTGAAGCTTTCTTT. Full variable domain (missing parts from reference TRBV5-4 and TRBJ1-1): ETGVTQSPTHLIKTRGQQVTLRCSSQSGHNTVSWYQQALGQGPQFIFQYYREEENGRGNFPPRFSGLQFPNYSSELNVNALELDDSALYLCASSFTGGNTEAFFGQGTRLTVV.

The chain uses TRBV6-1 and TRBJ1-5, with a weak D call TRBD1 (5 bases). The germline V gene has CDR1 MNHNS and CDR2 SASEGT. Deletions cut 2 bases from V and 0 bases from J, with 14 bases between. The CDR3 is 17 amino acids. DNA of the CDR3: TGTGCCAGCAGTGAACCCCAGGGACTGTATAGCAATCAGCCCCAGCATTTT. This gives the protein CASSEPQGLYSNQPQHF.

The V and J genes are TRBV6-1 and TRBJ1-1; D is possibly TRBD1 (5 bases). The length of the CDR3 is 13 residues. Germline V lookup: CDR1 MNHNS, CDR2 SASEGT. The V and J ends lost 6 bases and 1 base respectively, with 9 bases between them. This CDR3 is CASSPQGNTEAFF. DNA for the CDR3: TGTGCCAGCAGCCCCCAGGGGAACACTGAAGCTTTCTTT.

The V call is TRBV7-6, the J call TRBJ2-7; 8 bases align to TRBD2. Looked up from germline, CDR1 is SGHVS and CDR2 is FNYEAQ. J gave up 3 bases and V 3 bases, and 4 bases lay outside the gene matches. The CDR3 has 14 amino acids. CDR3 sequence (DNA): TGTGCCAGCAGCTTCGGGAGGGAGGACTACGAGCAGTACTTC. Encoded protein: CASSFGREDYEQYF. Full variable domain (remainder filled in from reference TRBV7-6 and TRBJ2-7): GAGVSQSPRYKVTKRGQDVALRCDPISGHVSLYWYRQALGQGPEFLTYFNYEAQQDKSGLPNDRFSAERPEGSISTLTIQRTEQRDSAMYRCASSFGREDYEQYFGPGTRLTVT.

The chain links TRBV7-6 to TRBJ2-1; 9 positions agree with TRBD2. There are 13 residues in the CDR3. J lost 10 bases, V lost 8 bases, and 9 bases had no gene match. CDR1 is SGHVS and CDR2 is FNYEAQ in the germline V gene. The CDR3 reads CASAILAGNEQFF. CDR3 nucleotide sequence: TGTGCCAGCGCTATCCTAGCGGGAAACGAGCAGTTCTTC.

V and J are TRBV5-1 and TRBJ2-3; TRBD1 agrees at 7 bases. This CDR3 has 14 residues. V lost 4 bases to trimming and J lost 0 bases; unmatched junction nucleotides: 2. CDR1 and CDR2 (germline): SGHRS, YFSETQ. The DNA of the CDR3 is TGCGCCAGCAGCGGGGGACAGAGCACAGATACGCAGTATTTT. This translates into CASSGGQSTDTQYF.

V is TRBV5-1 and J is TRBJ1-1, with TRBD1 matching over 8 bases. CDR3 size: 16 residues. V lost 3 bases, J lost 1 base, and 8 bases stayed unmatched. Germline V gives CDR1 SGHRS, CDR2 YFSETQ. The CDR3 DNA sequence: TGCGCCAGCAGCTCACAGCAGGGGGCTTGGAACACTGAAGCTTTCTTT. Its protein is CASSSQQGAWNTEAFF. The full variable domain, completed using reference TRBV5-1 and TRBJ1-1, is KAGVTQTPRYLIKTRGQQVTLSCSPISGHRSVSWYQQTPGQGLQFLFEYFSETQRNKGNFPGRFSGRQFSNSRSEMNVSTLELGDSALYLCASSSQQGAWNTEAFFGQGTRLTVV.

This clone was observed a handful of times. The sample has other DNA sequences that encode this CDR3 too. The V gene is TRBV27, the J gene TRBJ1-2; D might be TRBD1 (5 bases). From germline, CDR1 is MNHEY and CDR2 SMNVEV (reference sequence). The CDR3 has 13 residues. Trimming took off 5 bases at V and 4 bases at J, with 11 bases between the two ends. The CDR3, as DNA: TGTGCCAGCAGTCCCGGGACTGGCTATGGCTACACCTTC. Its protein is CASSPGTGYGYTF.

The chain carries TRBV28 and TRBJ2-1, with D hard to call. The length of the CDR3 is 15 residues. Germline V gene sequence: CDR1 MDHEN, CDR2 SYDVKM. The V and J ends lost 4 bases and 2 bases respectively, with 12 bases between them. Here the CDR3 DNA reads TGTGCCAGCAGTTCGTCACCGATCACCTACAATGAGCAGTTCTTC. Protein: CASSSSPITYNEQFF.

The rearrangement links TRBV13 to TRBJ1-2; D uncertain. Trimming shortened V by 5 bases and J by 3 bases, and 10 bases separated the two germline ends. The CDR3 is 13 residues long. Germline loops: CDR1 PRHDT, CDR2 FYEKMQ (reference sequence). CDR3 residues: CASSLGVDYGYTF. The CDR3 nucleotides are TGTGCCAGCAGCCTCGGGGTGGACTATGGCTACACCTTC.

The sample holds one count of this clone. The chain combines TRBV19 with TRBJ2-5, with 8 bases that match TRBD1. Trimming took 4 bases from V and 2 from J; bases not matched to a gene: 6. This CDR3 is built from 15 residues. Per germline, CDR1 LNHDA and CDR2 SQIVND (reference sequence). The CDR3 loop reads CASSTGQGGQETQYF. The CDR3 nucleotides read TGTGCCAGTAGTACAGGACAGGGCGGTCAAGAGACCCAGTACTTC.

This clone was recorded only once. The rearrangement links TRBV28 to TRBJ2-1, with 13 nucleotides matching TRBD2. The V segment lost 6 bases and the J segment 7 bases; nucleotides outside the gene matches: 6. Germline CDR1 is MDHEN and CDR2 is SYDVKM. The CDR3 runs to 15 residues. The CDR3 loop is CASRPGLAGVNEQFF. The CDR3 coding sequence is TGTGCCAGCAGGCCAGGACTAGCGGGAGTTAATGAGCAGTTCTTC.

J is TRBJ2-7 and V is TRBV7-8, with 8 bases that match TRBD2. This CDR3 comprises 16 residues. CDR1 SGHVS and CDR2 FQNEAQ come from the germline V gene. The V segment lost 0 bases and the J segment 3 bases; nucleotides outside the gene matches: 7. CDR3 nucleotides: TGTGCCAGCAGCTTAGCTCTTAGCGGGAACCTCTACGAGCAGTACTTC. Translation: CASSLALSGNLYEQYF.

The CDR3: CASSLVGQGFHEQYF. CDR3 DNA sequence: TGTGCCAGCAGCTTAGTCGGACAGGGCTTCCACGAGCAGTACTTC. The chain employs TRBV11-2 and TRBJ2-7; TRBD1 aligns across 8 bases. After removal of 1 base from V and 5 bases from J, the junction contained 7 bases not matched to a gene. Germline V gives CDR1 SGHAT, CDR2 FQNNGV. The CDR3 spans 15 residues.

CDR3 residues: CASSQGGEDINEKLFF. In DNA, the CDR3 is TGTGCCAGCAGCCAAGGAGGAGAGGACATTAATGAAAAACTGTTTTTT. The chain combines TRBV4-2 with TRBJ1-4; D is possibly TRBD1 (5 bases). CDR1 and CDR2 from the germline V gene are LGHNA and YNFKEQ. The ends were cut back, 1 base at V and 4 bases at J, with 13 bases in the middle. The CDR3 extends over 16 amino acids.

The chain has TRBV27 and TRBJ2-5; TRBD1 matches at 8 bases. Germline assignment: CDR1 MNHEY and CDR2 SMNVEV (reference sequence). J lost 3 bases, V lost 8 bases, and 11 bases had no gene match. The CDR3 is made up of 15 amino acids. The DNA for the CDR3 is TGTGCCAGCTCCCCAGGGGGCGGGCTCGAAGAGACCCAGTACTTC. It is translated as CASSPGGGLEETQYF.